This entry lists 24 T cell receptor beta chains sequenced from one sample in a study of blood T cell repertoires in COVID-19 (dated by TCRdb to 2018 to 2021). The method was the immunoSEQ multiplex PCR assay. This immuneACCESS table, as held by TCRdb, lists in-frame sequences with V and J called but not all clones. Of the missing ones, under half trace to an unresolved V gene in checked studies; the others have no known cause. Recorded for this sample are roughly 430,000 clones; approximately 85% of them occurred a single time. The ten largest clones represent roughly 2% of the sample. Sequencing was carried out using PBMCs or T cells enriched from blood (not recorded which). These receptors were collected from a woman aged 40 to 55 with acute COVID-19.

V and J are TRBV2 and TRBJ2-7; D gene ambiguous. The CDR3 contains 13 residues. V was pared by 6 bases and J by 2 bases, with 11 bases between. Germline values: CDR1 SNHLY, CDR2 FYNNEI. In nucleotides, the CDR3 is TGTGCCAGCAGACACGATACCGCCTACGAGCAGTACTTC. This gives the protein CASRHDTAYEQYF.

This chain links TRBV18 with TRBJ1-3; D not resolved. This CDR3 spans 14 amino acids. V shed 2 bases and J shed 1 base, with 6 bases lying between them. The germline V gene encodes CDR1 KGHSH and CDR2 LQKENI. CDR3 DNA sequence: TGTGCCAGCTCACCAGGAGATTCTGGAAACACCATATATTTT. Its protein product is CASSPGDSGNTIYF.

This chain uses TRBV19 with TRBJ2-7, with D maybe TRBD1 (6 bases). V dropped 5 bases and J dropped 0 bases, with 11 bases sitting between them. This CDR3 is 14 amino acids long. Looked up from germline, CDR1 is LNHDA and CDR2 is SQIVND (reference sequence). The CDR3 loop is CASSPGVSSYEQYF. The CDR3 bases are TGTGCCAGTAGTCCAGGGGTTAGCTCCTACGAGCAGTACTTC.

The chain couples TRBV19 to TRBJ1-1, with TRBD1 matching 7 bases. The CDR3 sequence is 16 residues long. Unmatched junction bases numbered 11, after V lost 2 bases and J lost 5 bases. Per the germline V gene, CDR1 is LNHDA and CDR2 is SQIVND (reference sequence). As DNA, the CDR3 is TGTGCCAGTAGTATATACCCCCGACAGGGAAGAACTGAAGCTTTCTTT. Amino acids: CASSIYPRQGRTEAFF.

The chain links TRBV19 to TRBJ1-4; TRBD1 agrees at 8 bases. V lost 3 bases and J lost 7; bases outside the gene matches: 1. This CDR3 is 13 amino acids long. Per the germline V gene, CDR1 is LNHDA and CDR2 is SQIVND (reference sequence). The CDR3 region is CASSITGGEKLFF. CDR3 bases: TGTGCCAGTAGTATTACAGGGGGTGAAAAACTGTTTTTT.

V usage is TRBV7-9 and J usage is TRBJ2-1; 8 nucleotides align to TRBD2. The germline CDR1 and CDR2 sequences are SEHNR and FQNEAQ (reference sequence). The CDR3 has 14 amino acids. The ends lost 3 bases at V and 7 bases at J; junction bases unmatched: 5. The CDR3 DNA reads as TGTGCCAGCAGCTTCGGGGGCGGGAGGAATGAGCAGTTCTTC. Translating gives CASSFGGGRNEQFF.

V gene TRBV13 combines with J gene TRBJ1-1; perhaps TRBD1 as D (6 bases). The germline CDR1 and CDR2 sequences are PRHDT and FYEKMQ (reference sequence). The length of the CDR3 is 15 residues. The V gene lost 5 bases and the J gene lost 2 bases, with 15 bases spanning the gap. The CDR3 DNA reads as TGTGCCAGCAGCCCGGTGACAGGATCAAACACTGAAGCTTTCTTT. Residues: CASSPVTGSNTEAFF.

This chain uses TRBV7-6 with TRBJ2-3, with 7 bases lining up with TRBD2. CDR1 is SGHVS, CDR2 FNYEAQ, per germline. There are 16 residues in the CDR3. The trim removed 5 bases at V and 9 bases at J, leaving 17 bases unmatched. This CDR3 reads CASSLLAGPRQITQYF. In DNA form, the CDR3 reads TGTGCCAGCAGCCTTTTAGCGGGTCCACGGCAGATAACGCAGTATTTT.

V is TRBV19 and J is TRBJ1-2; 8 bases are shared with TRBD1. V lost 6 bases and J lost 5; bases outside the gene matches: 11. CDR1 is LNHDA, CDR2 SQIVND, per germline (reference sequence). The CDR3 extends over 15 amino acids. The CDR3 here is CASSSGQGLLYGYTF. The CDR3 DNA is TGTGCCAGTAGCTCCGGACAGGGTCTATTATATGGCTACACCTTC.

The V and J genes are TRBV7-9 and TRBJ1-2; 10 nucleotides match TRBD1. The trim removed 10 bases at V and 6 bases at J, leaving 11 bases unmatched. The CDR3 consists of 14 residues. The germline V gene has CDR1 SEHNR and CDR2 FQNEAQ (reference sequence). The CDR3 nucleotides are TGTGCCACCCAAACCGGGACAGGGGTTAATGGCTACACCTTC. Translating it yields CATQTGTGVNGYTF.

As regards this clone: Additional DNA sequences in this sample encode the identical CDR3. This chain uses TRBV7-8 with TRBJ1-5; 7 bases line up with TRBD1. V lost 6 bases to trimming and J lost 4 bases; unmatched junction nucleotides: 6. The CDR3 covers 14 residues. Germline V gives CDR1 SGHVS, CDR2 FQNEAQ. The CDR3 DNA follows: TGTGCCAGCAGTTTTGACAGGGTAAATCAGCCCCAGCATTTT. Translating it yields CASSFDRVNQPQHF.

For the CDR3, the DNA is TGTGCCAGCAGCGGGGGACAGAAAAGCTCTGGAAACACCATATATTTT. This gives the protein CASSGGQKSSGNTIYF. The chain uses TRBV3-1 (or the pseudogene TRBV3-2) and TRBJ1-3; 7 bases line up with TRBD1. The CDR3 is made up of 16 amino acids. Germline lookup yields CDR1 LGHDT and CDR2 YNNKEL (reference sequence). The ends lost 5 bases at V and 0 bases at J; junction bases unmatched: 7.

In its sample, this clone was seen once. The chain couples TRBV9 to TRBJ2-2; 11 nucleotides line up with TRBD2. Trimming removed 3 bases from V and 0 bases from J; junction bases left unmatched: 10. CDR3 size: 19 residues. CDR1 is SGDLS, CDR2 YYNGEE, per germline. CDR3 protein: CASSEGLAGGGANTGELFF. The CDR3 DNA follows: TGTGCCAGCAGCGAGGGGCTAGCGGGGGGCGGTGCGAACACCGGGGAGCTGTTTTTT.

In this sample, this clone turned up once. The chain has TRBV10-3 and TRBJ1-6, with D perhaps matching TRBD1 (6 bases). CDR3 size: 15 residues. Germline V gene sequence: CDR1 ENHRY, CDR2 SYGVKD. The germline V and J ends were trimmed by 2 bases and 5 bases, with 10 bases remaining between them. In nucleotides, the CDR3 is TGTGCCATCAGTGAGGGGGGCGGTAATAATTCACCCCTCCACTTT. Residues: CAISEGGGNNSPLHF.

This chain uses TRBV18 with TRBJ2-5; D call uncertain. With 2 bases removed from V and 5 bases from J, the gap between germline ends came to 9 bases. Germline V CDR1 and CDR2: KGHSH, LQKENI. This CDR3 region has 13 residues. The CDR3 DNA reads as TGTGCCAGCTCACCATCGGGTTCGGAGACCCAGTACTTC. Amino acid sequence: CASSPSGSETQYF.

The chain couples TRBV12-5 to TRBJ1-4; D perhaps matches TRBD1 (5 bases). Germline V gene data show CDR1 as LGHNT and CDR2 as FRNRAP. CDR3 length: 15 residues. V lost 7 bases to trimming and J lost 5 bases, with 17 bases between them. CDR3 amino acids: CASAFGQGGNEKLFF. The CDR3 bases are TGTGCTAGTGCATTCGGTCAGGGAGGAAATGAAAAACTGTTTTTT.

The chain recombines TRBV29-1 with TRBJ1-3, with 7 bases identical to TRBD1. After removal of 7 bases from V and 0 bases from J, the junction contained 6 bases not matched to a gene. CDR1 is SQVTM and CDR2 is ANQGSEA in the germline V gene. The CDR3 covers 14 residues. In DNA, the CDR3 is TGCAGCGCCACACAGGGGATCTCTGGAAACACCATATATTTT. Translating gives CSATQGISGNTIYF.

V is TRBV29-1 and J is TRBJ1-2; D unclear. The CDR3 is made up of 15 amino acids. The V end lost 2 bases, the J end lost 5 bases, and 18 bases lay between the germline ends. Per the germline V gene, CDR1 is SQVTM and CDR2 is ANQGSEA. The CDR3 loop reads CSVESDARERYGYTF. The CDR3 region has the DNA TGCAGCGTTGAATCCGACGCCCGGGAACGATATGGCTACACCTTC.

This clone was seen just once. The chain is built from TRBV6-5 and TRBJ2-3; D is undetermined. The CDR3 spans 14 residues. Germline V CDR1 and CDR2: MNHEY, SVGAGI. V lost 0 bases and J 4 bases, leaving 8 bases between the germline ends. The CDR3: CASSYSRAPDTQYF. CDR3 nucleotides: TGTGCCAGCAGTTACTCGAGAGCCCCAGATACGCAGTATTTT.

The chain joins TRBV18 to TRBJ2-7, with a weak D call TRBD1 (6 bases). The CDR3 runs 11 residues. V dropped 3 bases and J dropped 9 bases, with 9 bases sitting between them. CDR1 KGHSH and CDR2 LQKENI come from the germline V gene. As DNA, the CDR3 is TGTGCCAGCTCACCTGGGGGCGGGCAGTACTTC. As protein: CASSPGGGQYF.

The rearrangement uses TRBV30 and TRBJ2-2; the D is unclear. From germline, CDR1 is GTSNPN and CDR2 SVGIG (reference sequence). CDR3 length: 14 residues. Trimming pared 2 bases from V and 5 bases from J, leaving 12 bases between. The CDR3 here is CAWSSGSLTGELFF. The CDR3 nucleotides are TGTGCCTGGAGTTCGGGTAGCCTTACCGGGGAGCTGTTTTTT. The variable domain in full, with the rest retrieved from reference TRBV30 and TRBJ2-2, is SQTIHQWPATLVQPVGSPLSLECTVEGTSNPNLYWYRQAAGRGLQLLFYSVGIGQISSEVPQNLSASRPQDRQFILSSKKLLLSDSGFYLCAWSSGSLTGELFFGEGSRLTVL.

The V call is TRBV5-1, the J call TRBJ1-2; 8 bases map to TRBD1. The germline V gene encodes CDR1 SGHRS and CDR2 YFSETQ. The CDR3 runs to 13 residues. V dropped 5 bases and J dropped 6; count of bases not matched to a gene: 6. The CDR3 region has the DNA TGCGCCAGCAGTCCGACAGGGGCGGATGGCTACACCTTC. This translates into CASSPTGADGYTF.

The chain employs TRBV5-1 and TRBJ2-1; tentative D call: TRBD1 (6 bases). Germline V gene sequence: CDR1 SGHRS, CDR2 YFSETQ. The CDR3 runs 12 residues. With 3 bases removed from V and 11 bases from J, the gap between germline ends came to 12 bases. CDR3 amino acids: CASSSEDRQQFF. DNA of the CDR3: TGCGCCAGCAGCTCCGAAGACAGGCAGCAGTTCTTC. The full variable domain, completed using reference TRBV5-1 and TRBJ2-1, is KAGVTQTPRYLIKTRGQQVTLSCSPISGHRSVSWYQQTPGQGLQFLFEYFSETQRNKGNFPGRFSGRQFSNSRSEMNVSTLELGDSALYLCASSSEDRQQFFGPGTRLTVL.

The genes are TRBV6-5 and TRBJ2-7; D possibly corresponds to TRBD2 (6 bases). The CDR3 totals 16 residues. CDR1 and CDR2 (germline): MNHEY, SVGAGI. Trimming took off 3 bases at V and 5 bases at J, with 20 bases between the two ends. Here the CDR3 DNA reads TGTGCCAGCAGTTATAGGCCGGGAGCCCCTATCGACGAGCAGTACTTC. Its protein product is CASSYRPGAPIDEQYF.